The 23 T cell receptor beta chains given below trace back to one sample, sequenced in a study of identical twins. TCRdb redid the calling of the 5' RACE reads with MiXCR, one entry per CDR3 protein. The table has fewer than 500,000 distinct CDR3 sequences, around an eighth seen once; the top ten hold about 0.94%. These same records also appear under a second study, on yellow fever vaccine responses in identical twins.

The specimen sequenced was CD4+ T cells sorted from blood. The origin of the receptors is a woman under 30 in good health.

The V and J genes are TRBV4-3 and TRBJ2-5; 8 positions match TRBD2. The ends lost 4 bases at V and 4 bases at J; junction bases unmatched: 11. Germline V lookup: CDR1 LGHNA, CDR2 YSLEER. The CDR3 is made up of 16 amino acids. The CDR3 region has the DNA TGCGCCAGCAGCCCAGAAGCGGGAGCTAATGGAGAGACCCAGTACTTC. This encodes CASSPEAGANGETQYF.

The CDR3 bases are TGCGCCAGCAGCACGGGACAGAGCTCCTACAATGAGCAGTTCTTC. This sequence encodes CASSTGQSSYNEQFF. The chain links TRBV5-1 to TRBJ2-1, with 7 positions matching TRBD1. With 4 bases clipped from V and 0 bases from J, the junction kept 4 bases outside the gene matches. Per the germline V gene, CDR1 is SGHRS and CDR2 is YFSETQ. The CDR3 has 15 amino acids.

At least ten counts were recorded for this clonotype. The rearrangement joins TRBV6-1 to TRBJ1-1, with D unresolved. The CDR3 runs 12 residues. The germline V gene encodes CDR1 MNHNS and CDR2 SASEGT. V gave up 2 bases and J gave up 2 bases, with 3 bases separating them. This CDR3 is CASSEPNTEAFF. The CDR3 nucleotides read TGTGCCAGCAGTGAACCTAACACTGAAGCTTTCTTT.

The V call is TRBV6-1, the J call TRBJ2-4; D is unresolved. From germline, CDR1 is MNHNS and CDR2 SASEGT. The length of the CDR3 is 13 residues. V was shortened by 6 bases and J by 3 bases, with 9 bases between the two germline ends. The CDR3 DNA reads TGTGCCAGCAGCCCCCCGCACAAAAACATTCAGTACTTC. Amino acid sequence: CASSPPHKNIQYF.

The chain combines TRBV6-1 with TRBJ2-3, with 8 bases lining up with TRBD2. CDR3 length: 14 residues. V shed 5 bases, J shed 5 bases, and the junction held 6 bases outside the gene matches. The germline gives CDR1 MNHNS, CDR2 SASEGT. Here the CDR3 reads CASSRGLDVDTQYF. CDR3 nucleotides: TGTGCCAGCAGTCGGGGACTAGATGTAGATACGCAGTATTTT.

The rearrangement links TRBV3-1 to TRBJ2-3; 10 bases are a match to TRBD2. The CDR3 is 19 amino acids. Trimming removed 1 base from V and 4 bases from J; junction bases left unmatched: 14. CDR1 LGHDT and CDR2 YNNKEL come from the germline V gene (reference sequence). The CDR3, as DNA: TGTGCCAGCAGCCAAGTCGAGCTAGCGGGGGCCTATTTCGCAGATACGCAGTATTTT. It is translated as CASSQVELAGAYFADTQYF.

This clonotype was counted between two and nine times. V gene TRBV24-1 combines with J gene TRBJ2-1; 8 bases map to TRBD1. Germline lookup yields CDR1 KGHDR and CDR2 SFDVKD. Trimming removed 4 bases from V and 8 bases from J; junction bases left unmatched: 9. The CDR3 covers 15 residues. The CDR3 bases are TGTGCCACCAGTGACCTGACAGGGGATATCGATGAGCAGTTCTTC. This sequence encodes CATSDLTGDIDEQFF.

Details on this clonotype: This may arise from a read error, as a much more abundant clone is one base away. The chain carries TRBV20-1 and TRBJ2-7; no clear D. This CDR3 is 16 amino acids long. V lost 3 bases to trimming and J lost 3 bases, with 21 bases between them. Germline V gene data show CDR1 as DFQATT and CDR2 as SNEGSKA (reference sequence). This CDR3 reads CSASDPNRASGYEQYF. The CDR3 bases are TGCAGTGCTAGTGATCCCAACCGGGCTTCTGGCTACGAGCAGTACTTC.

CDR3 residues: CSVVENLGNTIYF. For the CDR3, the DNA is TGCAGCGTTGTAGAGAACCTTGGAAACACCATATATTTT. V gene TRBV29-1 combines with J gene TRBJ1-3, with D unresolved. V was pared by 4 bases and J by 3 bases, with 10 bases between. The CDR3 runs to 13 residues. In germline, CDR1 is SQVTM, CDR2 ANQGSEA.

This clonotype was observed a handful of times. The J gene is TRBJ2-1, the V gene TRBV2; TRBD1 aligns across 7 bases. The ends lost 2 bases at V and 0 bases at J; junction bases unmatched: 7. CDR3 size: 17 residues. Germline V gene data show CDR1 as SNHLY and CDR2 as FYNNEI. CDR3 region: CASSERGQMTSYNEQFF. CDR3 nucleotide sequence: TGTGCCAGCAGTGAAAGGGGGCAGATGACCTCCTACAATGAGCAGTTCTTC. Together with reference TRBV2 and TRBJ2-1, the CDR3 gives the full variable domain: EPEVTQTPSHQVTQMGQEVILRCVPISNHLYFYWYRQILGQKVEFLVSFYNNEISEKSEIFDDQFSVERPDGSNFTLKIRSTKLEDSAMYFCASSERGQMTSYNEQFFGPGTRLTVL.

This sequence joins TRBV28 and TRBJ2-7; 7 nucleotides match TRBD1. Trimming took 7 bases from V and 4 from J; bases not matched to a gene: 10. CDR3 length: 14 amino acids. The germline CDR1 and CDR2 sequences are MDHEN and SYDVKM. CDR3 protein: CASKAPGQVYEQYF. The CDR3 DNA reads TGTGCCAGCAAAGCCCCAGGACAGGTGTACGAGCAGTACTTC. Based on the CDR3 plus reference TRBV28 and TRBJ2-7, the full variable domain is DVKVTQSSRYLVKRTGEKVFLECVQDMDHENMFWYRQDPGLGLRLIYFSYDVKMKEKGDIPEGYSVSREKKERFSLILESASTNQTSMYLCASKAPGQVYEQYFGPGTRLTVT.

This clonotype was counted many times. The chain couples TRBV5-1 to TRBJ1-2; D may be TRBD1 (5 bases). The CDR3 is made up of 14 amino acids. Trimming shortened V by 2 bases and J by 2 bases, and 10 bases separated the two germline ends. Germline-derived CDR1 and CDR2 are SGHRS and YFSETQ. This CDR3 is CASSFEWGNYGYTF. DNA for the CDR3: TGCGCCAGCAGCTTCGAGTGGGGGAACTATGGCTACACCTTC.

This clonotype has ten or more counts. The J gene is TRBJ2-7, the V gene TRBV24-1, with 11 bases aligning to TRBD2. Germline V gene lookup returns CDR1 KGHDR and CDR2 SFDVKD. CDR3 length: 18 amino acids. The ends lost 3 bases at V and 5 bases at J; junction bases unmatched: 14. The CDR3 loop is CATSDPTPGLAGVDEQYF. In nucleotides, the CDR3 is TGTGCCACCAGTGATCCTACACCCGGACTAGCGGGCGTCGACGAGCAGTACTTC.

This rearrangement joins TRBV20-1 to TRBJ2-7; TRBD1 agrees at 7 bases. The CDR3 consists of 13 residues. V lost 0 bases, J lost 2 bases, and 1 base stayed unmatched. Germline lookup yields CDR1 DFQATT and CDR2 SNEGSKA (reference sequence). The chain's CDR3 is CSAREGTAYEQYF. The CDR3 DNA follows: TGCAGTGCTAGAGAGGGGACAGCCTACGAGCAGTACTTC.

The J gene is TRBJ2-7, the V gene TRBV5-4, with 8 nucleotides matching TRBD1. CDR3 length: 13 residues. CDR1 is SGHNT and CDR2 is YYREEE in the germline V gene (reference sequence). The junction had 3 bases not matched to a gene; V was cut back by 2 bases and J by 5 bases. CDR3: CASSFPGGDEQYF. CDR3 DNA: TGTGCCAGCAGCTTTCCAGGGGGCGACGAGCAGTACTTC.

The V and J genes are TRBV6-5 and TRBJ1-6; tentative D call: TRBD1 (6 bases). Germline V gene data show CDR1 as MNHEY and CDR2 as SVGAGI. V was clipped by 9 bases and J by 5 bases, with 8 bases between them. This CDR3 has 12 amino acids. In DNA form, the CDR3 reads TGTGCCAGTGGACAGAATAATTCACCCCTCCACTTT. Its protein is CASGQNNSPLHF.

A few counts support this clonotype. The CDR3, as DNA: TGTGCCAGCAGTCCTAAACTCGGTTCCGGGGAGCTGTTTTTT. As protein: CASSPKLGSGELFF. The chain links TRBV6-1 to TRBJ2-2, with D unresolved. The ends were cut back, 5 bases at V and 6 bases at J, with 13 bases in the middle. CDR1 is MNHNS, CDR2 SASEGT, per germline. The CDR3 is 14 amino acids.

This clonotype came up a few times. This chain joins TRBV7-2 and TRBJ2-3; 7 nucleotides line up with TRBD1. J gave up 6 bases and V 8 bases, and 8 bases lay outside the gene matches. Germline V gives CDR1 SGHTA, CDR2 FQGNSA. The CDR3 is made up of 13 amino acids. The CDR3 DNA is TGTGCCAGCCGACGGGACAGCTCCGATACGCAGTATTTT. Encoded protein: CASRRDSSDTQYF.

The chain couples TRBV28 to TRBJ2-1; D gene unclear. Trimming took off 8 bases at V and 4 bases at J, with 12 bases between the two ends. Germline CDR1 MDHEN, CDR2 SYDVKM. The CDR3 runs 13 residues. In DNA, the CDR3 is TGTGCCAGCGGCTCCGCAGGATACAATGAGCAGTTCTTC. Protein: CASGSAGYNEQFF.

This clonotype came up once. The chain is built from TRBV25-1 and TRBJ1-1; D may be TRBD1 (5 bases). Germline CDR1 is MGHDK and CDR2 is SYGVNS. The CDR3 is 12 residues long. Trimming pared 3 bases from V and 11 bases from J, leaving 13 bases between. Written as DNA, the CDR3 is TGTGCCAGCAGTGAGGGCGGAGGGGTCGCTTTCTTT. It specifies CASSEGGGVAFF.

This clonotype was observed a few times. The rearrangement joins TRBV6-5 to TRBJ2-1, with a tentative D call TRBD2 (6 bases). The V gene lost 0 bases and the J gene lost 7 bases, with 13 bases spanning the gap. CDR3 length: 15 residues. The V gene's germline CDR1 is MNHEY and CDR2 SVGAGI. CDR3 loop: CASSYSWGVENEQFF. CDR3 coding DNA: TGTGCCAGCAGTTACTCGTGGGGGGTAGAGAATGAGCAGTTCTTC.

This clonotype has only a few counts. This chain joins TRBV7-2 and TRBJ2-5, with a possible D match to TRBD2 (6 bases). The CDR3 has 13 amino acids. Trimming removed 5 bases at V and 5 bases at J, with 12 bases between. Germline CDR1 is SGHTA and CDR2 is FQGNSA. CDR3 in DNA: TGTGCCAGCAGCCGCAGCGGGTCGGAGACCCAGTACTTC. This encodes CASSRSGSETQYF. Looking up the rest from reference TRBV7-2 and TRBJ2-5 gives the full variable domain: GAGVSQSPSNKVTEKGKDVELRCDPISGHTALYWYRQSLGQGLEFLIYFQGNSAPDKSGLPSDRFSAERTGGSVSTLTIQRTQQEDSAVYLCASSRSGSETQYFGPGTRLLVL.

V is TRBV5-1 and J is TRBJ2-7, with a weak D call TRBD1 (7 bases). Germline CDR1 is SGHRS and CDR2 is YFSETQ. Between the trimmed V and J ends, which lost 4 bases and 6 bases, there was a span of 23 bases. This CDR3 is built from 16 residues. The DNA for the CDR3 is TGCGCCAGCAGCCACCGCACAGGGGACTCCCGAGGCGAGCAGTACTTC. It yields the protein CASSHRTGDSRGEQYF.